Below, 28 T cell receptor beta chains from the same sample are listed, as sequenced in a study of blood T cell repertoires in COVID-19. TCRdb's copy holds only in-frame clones and misses some; the assay was immunoSEQ multiplex PCR. The repertoire holds some 530,000 clones, with approximately 90% as singletons. Sequencing used PBMCs or T cells enriched from blood (not recorded which). These receptors came from a woman aged 55-70 years who had recovered from COVID-19.

This chain connects TRBV5-1 to TRBJ2-2; 8 nucleotides match TRBD1. V shed 5 bases, J shed 4 bases, and the junction held 4 bases outside the gene matches. The germline gives CDR1 SGHRS, CDR2 YFSETQ. This CDR3 contains 14 residues. Here the CDR3 reads CASRPDRVTGELFF. In DNA form, the CDR3 reads TGCGCCAGCAGACCGGACAGGGTCACCGGGGAGCTGTTTTTT. Complete variable domain (other parts from reference TRBV5-1 and TRBJ2-2): KAGVTQTPRYLIKTRGQQVTLSCSPISGHRSVSWYQQTPGQGLQFLFEYFSETQRNKGNFPGRFSGRQFSNSRSEMNVSTLELGDSALYLCASRPDRVTGELFFGEGSRLTVL.

The rearrangement uses TRBV18 and TRBJ1-2, with 7 positions matching TRBD1. This CDR3 comprises 12 residues. Germline trimming cut 6 bases from V and 4 bases from J; bases unmatched to any gene: 2. Germline V CDR1 and CDR2: KGHSH, LQKENI. The CDR3 DNA is TGTGCCAGCTCGGGACAGACCTATGGCTACACCTTC. Amino acids: CASSGQTYGYTF. Variable domain in full (rest from reference TRBV18 and TRBJ1-2): NAGVMQNPRHLVRRRGQEARLRCSPMKGHSHVYWYRQLPEEGLKFMVYLQKENIIDESGMPKERFSAEFPKEGPSILRIQQVVRGDSAAYFCASSGQTYGYTFGSGTRLTVV.

This rearrangement joins TRBV5-1 to TRBJ1-1; tentative D call: TRBD1 (6 bases). The CDR3 runs 14 residues. Germline lookup yields CDR1 SGHRS and CDR2 YFSETQ. V gave up 4 bases and J gave up 1 base, with 11 bases separating them. The DNA for the CDR3 is TGCGCCAGCAGCCAAGGGGGTTCGAACACTGAAGCTTTCTTT. The encoded protein is CASSQGGSNTEAFF.

V is TRBV4-1 and J is TRBJ1-2; the D gene is possibly TRBD1 (6 bases). The CDR3 is made up of 15 amino acids. Trimming removed 5 bases from V and 4 bases from J, with 17 bases in between. Germline V gene lookup returns CDR1 MGHRA and CDR2 YSYEKL. The CDR3 sequence is CASSIRTDSSYGYTF. CDR3 DNA: TGCGCCAGCAGCATACGGACAGATAGCTCCTATGGCTACACCTTC.

This chain uses TRBV2 with TRBJ2-2; D is perhaps TRBD1 (6 bases). The germline V gene has CDR1 SNHLY and CDR2 FYNNEI. The CDR3 covers 15 residues. The V end was cut by 8 bases, the J end by 0 bases, with 13 bases between. CDR3 coding DNA: TGTGCCAGCCACCGGGACATATCGAACACCGGGGAGCTGTTTTTT. Amino acids: CASHRDISNTGELFF.

CDR3 DNA: TGTGCCAGCAGTGGCGAGACAGCATACACTGAAGCTTTCTTT. The encoded protein is CASSGETAYTEAFF. The chain couples TRBV2 to TRBJ1-1; a weak D match, TRBD1 (5 bases). Per germline, CDR1 SNHLY and CDR2 FYNNEI. Trimming left V 4 bases short and J 3 bases short, with 12 bases between. This CDR3 contains 14 residues.

The genes are TRBV6-4 and TRBJ2-3; D may be TRBD1 (5 bases). The V gene's germline CDR1 is MRHNA and CDR2 SNTAGT. Trimming took 4 bases from V and 1 from J, leaving 15 bases between them. The CDR3 has 16 residues. The CDR3 sequence: CASSGSDSLRTDTQYF. The DNA for the CDR3 is TGTGCCAGCAGTGGTTCCGACAGTCTACGCACAGATACGCAGTATTTT.

This chain links TRBV3-1 (or the pseudogene TRBV3-2) with TRBJ1-2; a weak D match, TRBD1 (5 bases). Germline values: CDR1 LGHDT, CDR2 YNNKEL (reference sequence). The CDR3 loop spans 16 amino acids. V shed 4 bases and J shed 0 bases, with 15 bases lying between them. The CDR3 bases are TGTGCCAGCAGCCGGGCCGGGGGTCGGGCTAACTATGGCTACACCTTC. Amino acid sequence: CASSRAGGRANYGYTF.

This clone has only one observation. The chain has TRBV19 and TRBJ1-4; TRBD1 might be the D (5 bases). V was cut by 6 bases and J by 8 bases, with 13 bases left in between. CDR1 is LNHDA, CDR2 SQIVND, per germline (reference sequence). This CDR3 is built from 13 residues. Written as DNA, the CDR3 is TGTGCCAGTAGCCCCCAGGGTTCAGAAAAACTGTTTTTT. Translation: CASSPQGSEKLFF.

The CDR3 nucleotides are TGTGCCAGCAGATCGGGGACGAACACCGGGGAGCTGTTTTTT. This sequence encodes CASRSGTNTGELFF. J is TRBJ2-2 and V is TRBV7-7, with D tentatively TRBD2 (5 bases). V shed 6 bases and J shed 0 bases, with 8 bases lying between them. This CDR3 has 14 residues. The V gene's germline CDR1 is SSHAT and CDR2 FNYEAQ (reference sequence). Looking up the rest from reference TRBV7-7 and TRBJ2-2 gives the full variable domain: GAGVSQSPRYKVTKRGQDVTLRCDPISSHATLYWYQQALGQGPEFLTYFNYEAQPDKSGLPSDRFSAERPEGSISTLTIQRTEQRDSAMYRCASRSGTNTGELFFGEGSRLTVL.

The chain has TRBV2 and TRBJ2-3; D perhaps matches TRBD1 (6 bases). Germline CDR1 and CDR2: SNHLY and FYNNEI. V lost 6 bases and J lost 2, with 12 bases in between. The CDR3 loop spans 14 amino acids. The CDR3 region has the DNA TGTGCCAGCAGCTCCGACAGGTTCACAGATACGCAGTATTTT. It encodes CASSSDRFTDTQYF.

The chain links TRBV7-6 to TRBJ1-3; TRBD1 matches 7 bases. The CDR3 sequence is 13 residues long. In germline, CDR1 is SGHVS, CDR2 FNYEAQ. The trim removed 5 bases at V and 5 bases at J, leaving 3 bases unmatched. In nucleotides, the CDR3 is TGTGCCAGCAGCCGGGACAGCCGAAACACCATATATTTT. It encodes CASSRDSRNTIYF.

The chain combines TRBV20-1 with TRBJ2-1; no clear D gene. The V gene lost 6 bases and the J gene lost 8 bases, with 11 bases spanning the gap. CDR1 is DFQATT and CDR2 is SNEGSKA in the germline V gene (reference sequence). The CDR3 sequence is 11 residues long. The CDR3 nucleotides are TGCAGTGCAACCTCAAGAGATGAGCAGTTCTTC. As protein: CSATSRDEQFF.

The V call is TRBV7-9, the J call TRBJ2-7, with D possibly being TRBD1 (6 bases). Germline-derived CDR1 and CDR2 are SEHNR and FQNEAQ (reference sequence). The CDR3 contains 13 residues. V was clipped by 5 bases and J by 6 bases, with 14 bases between them. The CDR3 is CASSRDISGEQYF. In DNA, the CDR3 is TGTGCCAGCAGCCGGGACATTTCTGGCGAGCAGTACTTC.

This sequence joins TRBV12-3 or TRBV12-4 and TRBJ2-4, with D perhaps matching TRBD1 (5 bases). V was cut by 3 bases and J by 13 bases, with 10 bases left in between. CDR3 length: 11 residues. The CDR3 DNA reads TGTGCCAGCAGTTTGGGCAGGGTCCAGTACTTC. This codes for CASSLGRVQYF.

This chain uses TRBV2 with TRBJ1-6; 10 bases fit TRBD1. The CDR3 extends over 16 amino acids. From germline, CDR1 is SNHLY and CDR2 FYNNEI. V lost 2 bases, J lost 9 bases, and 7 bases stayed unmatched. The CDR3 nucleotides read TGTGCCAGCAGTGAACAGGGACAGGGGATTGGTTCACCCCTCCACTTT. It yields the protein CASSEQGQGIGSPLHF.

This sequence joins TRBV2 and TRBJ2-3; 10 bases are a match to TRBD1. The junction had 7 bases not matched to a gene; V was cut back by 7 bases and J by 3 bases. The CDR3 totals 15 residues. From germline, CDR1 is SNHLY and CDR2 FYNNEI. The CDR3 DNA reads as TGTGCCAGCAATCTTCCGGGACAGGGGACAGATACGCAGTATTTT. It translates to CASNLPGQGTDTQYF.

The chain recombines TRBV3-1 (or the pseudogene TRBV3-2) with TRBJ2-3; TRBD2 matches 11 bases. Unmatched junction bases numbered 6, after V lost 1 base and J lost 6 bases. Germline CDR1 and CDR2: LGHDT and YNNKEL (reference sequence). This CDR3 is built from 16 residues. Here the CDR3 DNA reads TGTGCCAGCAGCCAAGCTAGCGGGGGGTCCAGGGATACGCAGTATTTT. This gives the protein CASSQASGGSRDTQYF.

This clone was recorded a few times. J is TRBJ2-7 and V is TRBV2; 7 nucleotides line up with TRBD1. The ends lost 5 bases at V and 3 bases at J; junction bases unmatched: 7. The CDR3 runs to 14 residues. Germline V lookup: CDR1 SNHLY, CDR2 FYNNEI. The CDR3, as DNA: TGTGCCAGCAGTCGAATGGGGGACAGCTACGAGCAGTACGTC. This codes for CASSRMGDSYEQYV.

The CDR3 is CASSTRTGDNQPQHF. CDR3 sequence (DNA): TGTGCCAGCAGCACCCGGACAGGTGACAATCAGCCCCAGCATTTT. This chain connects TRBV21-1 to TRBJ1-5; TRBD1, as called in the table, went unchecked against the DNA. TRBV21-1 is a pseudogene segment. The length of the CDR3 is 15 residues.

This chain uses TRBV27 with TRBJ1-5; weak D call: TRBD1 (6 bases). V was pared by 5 bases and J by 9 bases, with 20 bases between. From germline, CDR1 is MNHEY and CDR2 SMNVEV (reference sequence). The CDR3 sequence is 15 residues long. The CDR3 loop reads CASSVIGQPLLPQHF. Written as DNA, the CDR3 is TGTGCCAGCAGTGTTATTGGACAGCCCCTCCTGCCCCAGCATTTT.

This chain connects TRBV29-1 to TRBJ1-2; 11 nucleotides match TRBD1. CDR3 length: 16 residues. CDR1 is SQVTM and CDR2 is ANQGSEA in the germline V gene. The trim removed 0 bases at V and 2 bases at J, leaving 5 bases unmatched. CDR3 region: CSVEEDRDRGNYGYTF. The CDR3 bases are TGCAGCGTTGAAGAAGATCGGGACAGGGGGAACTATGGCTACACCTTC.

The genes are TRBV9 and TRBJ2-3; D is ambiguous. The CDR3 contains 16 residues. Per the germline V gene, CDR1 is SGDLS and CDR2 is YYNGEE. V lost 1 base to trimming and J lost 2 bases, with 14 bases between them. The CDR3 nucleotides are TGTGCCAGCAGCGTAAGTGGCTCAACAACCACAGATACGCAGTATTTT. Its translation is CASSVSGSTTTDTQYF.

Only one count was recorded for this clone. The chain couples TRBV5-4 to TRBJ2-5; TRBD2 matches 11 bases. This CDR3 comprises 16 residues. V lost 0 bases and J lost 5; bases outside the gene matches: 6. Germline lookup yields CDR1 SGHNT and CDR2 YYREEE (reference sequence). The CDR3 sequence: CASSLGGTSGRETQYF. Written as DNA, the CDR3 is TGTGCCAGCAGCTTGGGGGGGACTAGCGGAAGGGAGACCCAGTACTTC.

The chain combines TRBV2 with TRBJ2-3; 10 bases map to TRBD1. The CDR3 length is 14 residues. CDR1 and CDR2 (germline): SNHLY, FYNNEI. V shed 8 bases and J 3 bases; nucleotides not matched to a gene: 5. As DNA, the CDR3 is TGTGCCAGCGGGAAGGACAGGGGGACAGATACGCAGTATTTT. It yields the protein CASGKDRGTDTQYF.

Comments on this clone: The sample has other DNA sequences that encode this CDR3 too. The V call is TRBV11-3, the J call TRBJ1-1; perhaps TRBD1 as D (5 bases). The CDR3 runs to 14 residues. Germline V gives CDR1 SGHNT, CDR2 YENEEA. Between the trimmed V and J ends, which lost 0 bases and 8 bases, there was a span of 13 bases. CDR3 in amino acids: CASSLDQQGAEAFF. As DNA, the CDR3 is TGTGCCAGCAGCTTAGATCAGCAAGGGGCGGAAGCTTTCTTT.

This chain uses TRBV10-1 with TRBJ2-2; D is perhaps TRBD2 (5 bases). V lost 4 bases to trimming and J lost 1 base, with 10 bases between them. Germline V CDR1 and CDR2: WNHNN, SYGVQD (reference sequence). CDR3 length equals 15 residues. CDR3 DNA sequence: TGCGCCAGCAGTGGGTCACTAGGGAACACCGGGGAGCTGTTTTTT. This encodes CASSGSLGNTGELFF.

This chain uses TRBV23-1 with TRBJ2-7; D is perhaps TRBD1 (7 bases). TRBV23-1 is given ORF status, its function remaining uncertain. Trimming left V 2 bases short and J 2 bases short, with 22 bases between. This CDR3 contains 18 residues. CDR3 DNA: TGCGCCAGCAGTCAAACCCGTCGATTGACAGGGAGGACCTACGAGCAGTACTTC. Its protein is CASSQTRRLTGRTYEQYF.